This record looks at one T cell receptor beta chain sequence and its context. Its antigen is currently unknown. Germline V gene sequence: CDR1 GTSNPN, CDR2 SVGIG (reference sequence). This CDR3 is 15 amino acids long. With V trimmed by 0 bases and J by 3 bases, 6 bases remained unmatched. In each case, RNA was isolated and then reverse transcribed into cDNA as the sequencing template. Measured with immunoSEQ multiplex PCR; TCRdb has only the in-frame clones, and not every one. Here the sample spans approximately 180,000 clones, roughly 60% being singletons. This specimen comes from a study of CD8+ T cells in alopecia areata. The overall study: Treated patients were dosed with oral tofacitinib, taking 5 to 10 mg twice daily. A 6-month off-drug phase came after tofacitinib, which had lasted 6 to 18 months. Study-level points and caveats: It was lesional scalp, especially alopecia totalis/universalis, that showed higher clonality than normal scalp.

The specimen comprised CD4+ T cells sorted from blood, sampled at week 0. This TCR derives from a human donor with alopecia areata. The V gene is TRBV30, the J gene TRBJ1-2, with TRBD1 matching over 8 bases. Here the CDR3 reads CAWSVKQGAYYGYTF. In DNA form, the CDR3 reads TGTGCCTGGAGTGTAAAGCAGGGGGCATACTATGGCTACACCTTC. Drawing the rest from reference TRBV30 and TRBJ1-2, the complete variable domain is SQTIHQWPATLVQPVGSPLSLECTVEGTSNPNLYWYRQAAGRGLQLLFYSVGIGQISSEVPQNLSASRPQDRQFILSSKKLLLSDSGFYLCAWSVKQGAYYGYTFGSGTRLTVV.